This T cell receptor (beta chain) was retrieved from a study of OX40 agonist ivuxolimab in advanced cancers. Study-level information: The study treated patients with ivuxolimab, an agonistic anti-OX40 (CD134) antibody. Study-wide findings and caveats: Low normalized T-cell clonal expansion was also seen in some nonresponders. Expanded clones were, on average, more numerous among CD8+ T cells than CD4+. The CD4+ and CD8+ T cells in the blood had expanded clonally by week 6 at 0.1 to 3.0 mg/kg.

Per germline, CDR1 SGHTA and CDR2 FQGTGA. CDR3 size: 13 residues. The germline V and J ends were trimmed by 2 bases and 5 bases, with 7 bases remaining between them. As for this clone: Its specificity is not known.

Produced via immunoSEQ multiplex PCR; TCRdb's table is partial and in-frame only. In the table there are approximately 87,000 clones, under 95% of which are singletons. The chain recombines TRBV7-3 with TRBJ2-1; no clear D gene. Sequences were derived from CD4+ or CD8+ T cells sorted from blood, sampled in a trial of the OX40 agonist ivuxolimab. The clonotype comes from an adult with an advanced solid tumor such as melanoma, head and neck, liver or kidney cancer. The CDR3 region is CASSLDGNNEQFF. The DNA of the CDR3 is TGTGCCAGCAGCTTAGACGGAAACAATGAGCAGTTCTTC.